Listed here are 16 T cell receptor beta chains from one sample, sequenced in a study of shared clonotypes between healthy human individuals. Clones were read by immunoSEQ multiplex PCR, and TCRdb kept only the in-frame ones, dropping some. This sample yields just over 2,000,000 clones, of which roughly 96% are seen a single time; 0.13% belongs to the top ten. Sample: naive CD4+ T cells sorted from blood. Subset here: CD45RA+ positively selected. Receptor source: a man between 18 and 35 years old in good health.

The chain links TRBV5-5 to TRBJ1-2; D remains ambiguous. Per germline, CDR1 SGHKS and CDR2 YYEKEE (reference sequence). V lost 0 bases to trimming and J lost 4 bases, with 13 bases between them. CDR3 length: 15 amino acids. The CDR3 DNA is TGTGCCAGCAGCTTGGGCTCGGAGGGTGGCTATGGCTACACCTTC. Residues: CASSLGSEGGYGYTF.

The chain links TRBV10-3 to TRBJ1-6; D is undetermined. The CDR3 is 15 amino acids. The V gene's germline CDR1 is ENHRY and CDR2 SYGVKD. The germline V and J ends were trimmed by 6 bases and 7 bases, with 16 bases remaining between them. This chain's CDR3 is CAIRGNGIGNSPLHF. The CDR3, as DNA: TGTGCCATCAGGGGAAACGGGATTGGGAATTCACCCCTCCACTTT.

As regards this clone: At one end, the junction sequence differs from germline, possibly due to a read error. V gene TRBV7-7 combines with J gene TRBJ2-4; the match to TRBD1 covers 8 bases. Germline V gene data show CDR1 as SSHAT and CDR2 as FNYEAQ (reference sequence). The CDR3 is 17 residues long. The CDR3 sequence: CASSLDRGLLAKNIQYF. In nucleotides, the CDR3 is TGTGCTAGCAGCTTAGACAGGGGCCTACTAGCCAAAAACATTCAGTACTTC.

The rearrangement uses TRBV6-5 and TRBJ1-6; tentative D call: TRBD1 (6 bases). The V and J ends lost 2 bases and 7 bases respectively, with 12 bases between them. In germline, CDR1 is MNHEY, CDR2 SVGAGI. The CDR3 sequence is 15 residues long. The CDR3 bases are TGTGCCAGCAGTTACACTCAGGGGAACAATTCACCCCTCCACTTT. It yields the protein CASSYTQGNNSPLHF.

About this clone itself: The same CDR3 arises from other DNA sequences in this sample as well. The rearrangement joins TRBV5-1 to TRBJ2-7, with TRBD1 matching over 8 bases. CDR3 length: 14 residues. CDR1 is SGHRS, CDR2 YFSETQ, per germline. J gave up 3 bases and V 0 bases, and 2 bases lay outside the gene matches. The CDR3 loop is CASSLAGTGYEQYF. CDR3 DNA sequence: TGCGCCAGCAGCTTGGCGGGGACAGGCTACGAGCAGTACTTC. Supplemented by reference TRBV5-1 and TRBJ2-7, the full variable domain reads KAGVTQTPRYLIKTRGQQVTLSCSPISGHRSVSWYQQTPGQGLQFLFEYFSETQRNKGNFPGRFSGRQFSNSRSEMNVSTLELGDSALYLCASSLAGTGYEQYFGPGTRLTVT.

The chain carries TRBV18 and TRBJ2-5; no clear D. Germline loops: CDR1 KGHSH, CDR2 LQKENI. This CDR3 has 12 amino acids. V lost 4 bases and J lost 5, with 8 bases in between. CDR3 region: CASSHLGETQYF. The CDR3 DNA follows: TGTGCCAGCTCACACCTTGGTGAGACCCAGTACTTC.

This chain uses TRBV30 with TRBJ1-1; 7 positions agree with TRBD1. The CDR3 is made up of 14 amino acids. V was pared by 4 bases and J by 6 bases, with 11 bases of the junction left unmatched. In germline, CDR1 is GTSNPN, CDR2 SVGIG (reference sequence). CDR3 amino acids: CAWKRTDRIAEAFF. The CDR3 nucleotides are TGTGCCTGGAAAAGGACGGACAGGATCGCTGAAGCTTTCTTT.

As for this clone: The same CDR3 also results from other DNA sequences found in this sample. The genes are TRBV5-1 and TRBJ2-5, with D unclear. The CDR3 totals 13 residues. Between the trimmed V and J ends, which lost 5 bases and 1 base, there was a span of 9 bases. Germline CDR1 is SGHRS and CDR2 is YFSETQ. The CDR3 coding sequence is TGCGCCAGCAGTCCGAGCCCCCAAGAGACCCAGTACTTC. Translating gives CASSPSPQETQYF.

The chain is built from TRBV7-2 and TRBJ1-6, with D possibly matching TRBD1 (6 bases). The germline V gene encodes CDR1 SGHTA and CDR2 FQGNSA. V lost 1 base and J lost 3, with 10 bases in between. This CDR3 spans 16 amino acids. CDR3 in amino acids: CASSLGGQNYNSPLHF. The CDR3 nucleotides are TGTGCCAGCAGCTTAGGAGGACAGAACTATAATTCACCCCTCCACTTT.

The V and J genes are TRBV30 and TRBJ2-7; D may correspond to TRBD1 or TRBD2 (5 bases each). This CDR3 region has 14 residues. V shed 1 base and J shed 5 bases, with 15 bases lying between them. Germline CDR1 reads GTSNPN; CDR2 reads SVGIG (reference sequence). This chain's CDR3 is CAWSALGPRNEQYF. In DNA, the CDR3 is TGTGCCTGGAGTGCCCTGGGACCGAGGAACGAGCAGTACTTC.

The V gene is TRBV6-5, the J gene TRBJ2-7; TRBD1 is a possible D gene (6 bases). Germline V lookup: CDR1 MNHEY, CDR2 SVGAGI. Trimming cost V 6 bases and J 0 bases, with 12 bases left between them. This CDR3 has 14 amino acids. This CDR3 reads CASRRRDTSYEQYF. In DNA form, the CDR3 reads TGTGCCAGCAGGCGCAGGGACACCTCCTACGAGCAGTACTTC.

The J gene is TRBJ1-5, the V gene TRBV30; tentative D call: TRBD1 (5 bases). Trimming took off 2 bases at V and 6 bases at J, with 14 bases between the two ends. The CDR3 runs 14 residues. From germline, CDR1 is GTSNPN and CDR2 SVGIG (reference sequence). The CDR3 reads CAWSQGDGGQPQHF. Here the CDR3 DNA reads TGTGCCTGGAGTCAAGGGGATGGAGGTCAGCCCCAGCATTTT.

The genes are TRBV7-2 and TRBJ2-3; D unclear. The V and J ends lost 0 bases and 7 bases respectively, with 8 bases between them. The CDR3 length is 13 residues. CDR1 and CDR2 (germline): SGHTA, FQGNSA. The CDR3, as DNA: TGTGCCAGCAGCTTAGCTAGAGAAAATACGCAGTATTTT. Protein product: CASSLARENTQYF.

This chain's CDR3 is CASSFIQGTYEQYF. CDR3 nucleotides: TGCGCCAGCAGCTTCATACAGGGGACCTACGAGCAGTACTTC. This chain links TRBV5-1 with TRBJ2-7; 7 bases are a match to TRBD1. With V trimmed by 2 bases and J by 2 bases, 4 bases remained unmatched. This CDR3 has 14 amino acids. Germline loops: CDR1 SGHRS, CDR2 YFSETQ.

This chain links TRBV28 with TRBJ1-2; D remains unclear. V was pared by 3 bases and J by 8 bases, with 16 bases between. The CDR3 has 14 residues. Germline-derived CDR1 and CDR2 are MDHEN and SYDVKM. The CDR3 DNA reads as TGTGCCAGCAGTTTGCGAATGTTGGGAGGAGGCTACACCTTC. This gives the protein CASSLRMLGGGYTF.

This sequence joins TRBV15 and TRBJ2-7; 10 nucleotides match TRBD1. V lost 1 base, J lost 0 bases, and 6 bases stayed unmatched. The CDR3 covers 17 residues. The germline V gene has CDR1 LNHNV and CDR2 YYDKDF (reference sequence). This chain's CDR3 is CATSRVGTGALSYEQYF. Written as DNA, the CDR3 is TGTGCCACCAGCAGAGTTGGGACAGGGGCCCTCTCCTACGAGCAGTACTTC.